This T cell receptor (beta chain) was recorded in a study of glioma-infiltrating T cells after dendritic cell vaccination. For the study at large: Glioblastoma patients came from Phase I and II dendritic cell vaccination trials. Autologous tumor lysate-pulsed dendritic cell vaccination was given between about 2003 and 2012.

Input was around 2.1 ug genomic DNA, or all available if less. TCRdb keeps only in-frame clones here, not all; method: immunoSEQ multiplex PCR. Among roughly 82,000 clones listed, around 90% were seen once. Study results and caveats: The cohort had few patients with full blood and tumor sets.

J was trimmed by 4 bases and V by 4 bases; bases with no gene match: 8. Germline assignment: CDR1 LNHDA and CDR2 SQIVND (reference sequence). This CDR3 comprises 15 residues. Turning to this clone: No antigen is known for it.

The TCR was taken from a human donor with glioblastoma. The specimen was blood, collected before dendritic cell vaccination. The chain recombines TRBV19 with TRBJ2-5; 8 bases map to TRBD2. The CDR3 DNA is TGTGCCAGTAGTACTACGGGGGGGCCGGCAGAGACCCAGTACTTC. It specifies CASSTTGGPAETQYF.